The following is a TCR beta chain sequence with its context. Antigen unknown. These data come from a study of Ad26.COV2.S vaccination and SARS-CoV-2 variants. Overall study context: The Ad26.COV2.S arm of the COV1001 trial was where the donor was placed.

This CDR3 has 15 amino acids. In germline, CDR1 is MDHEN, CDR2 SYDVKM. Trimming took 8 bases from V and 10 from J; bases not matched to a gene: 14. Measured with immunoSEQ multiplex PCR; TCRdb has only the in-frame clones, and not every one. The sample has approximately 450,000 clones; around nine tenths are singletons. Study-wide results and caveats: Measures of TCR breadth and depth may have fallen short of total T cell responses.

Specified treatment: some 20 received Ad26.COV2.S at low or high dose, single or two shots; roughly five received placebo; per-sample allocation not given. All samples were drawn on day 63, counting from the first vaccine or placebo injection. J is TRBJ1-6 and V is TRBV28; 7 nucleotides agree with TRBD1. The source of this sequence is a person aged 18-65 years who received the Ad26.COV2.S COVID-19 vaccine or a placebo. Sample: peripheral blood, taken in a trial of Ad26.COV2.S vaccine versus placebo. CDR3 region: CASQPPTGWSSPLHF. The CDR3 coding sequence is TGTGCCAGCCAGCCGCCGACAGGGTGGAGCTCACCCCTCCACTTT.